This entry concerns a single TCR beta chain. The antigen is undetermined. In each case, RNA was isolated and then reverse transcribed into cDNA as the sequencing template. Some clones are missing from TCRdb's copy, which holds only in-frame ones; the method was immunoSEQ multiplex PCR. Of approximately 99,000 clones in the sample, under 60% are singletons; the top ten hold about 23%. These data originate in a study of CD8+ T cells in alopecia areata. General study results and limits: Elevated clonality characterized lesional scalp relative to normal scalp, particularly in alopecia totalis/universalis. There were also resident alphabeta T cells of normal skin sequenced in scalp samples.

T lymphocytes (CD4+ and CD8+) were sorted from PBMCs. Input material: NKG2D-low CD8+ T cells sorted from blood. The sequence came from a human donor with alopecia areata.

The CDR3 is CASSSTPLYNEQFF. CDR3 coding DNA: TGTGCCAGCAGCTCCACCCCCCTCTACAATGAGCAGTTCTTC. J is TRBJ2-1 and V is TRBV7-2; D gene unclear. CDR1 and CDR2 (germline): SGHTA, FQGNSA. This CDR3 has 14 amino acids. Trimming took off 4 bases at V and 3 bases at J, with 10 bases between the two ends. Filled out from reference TRBV7-2 and TRBJ2-1, the complete variable domain reads GAGVSQSPSNKVTEKGKDVELRCDPISGHTALYWYRQSLGQGLEFLIYFQGNSAPDKSGLPSDRFSAERTGGSVSTLTIQRTQQEDSAVYLCASSSTPLYNEQFFGPGTRLTVL.